The 30 T cell receptor beta chains in this list originate from one sample, sequenced in a study of blood T cell repertoires in COVID-19. Profiling relied on immunoSEQ multiplex PCR, and the TCRdb table lists in-frame clones only, not all of them. The repertoire holds 300,000 to 400,000 clones, with over 75% as singletons. Material: PBMCs or T cells enriched from blood (not recorded which). These receptors were taken from a woman aged 25 to 39 with acute COVID-19.

The count of this clone is one. For the CDR3, the DNA is TGCGCCAGCAGCTGGACAGGACCGGATTCACCCCTCCACTTT. Its protein product is CASSWTGPDSPLHF. The chain carries TRBV5-1 and TRBJ1-6; 7 nucleotides match TRBD1. The CDR3 covers 14 residues. Germline V gene data show CDR1 as SGHRS and CDR2 as YFSETQ. Trimming took 3 bases from V and 8 from J; bases not matched to a gene: 5. Variable domain in full (rest from reference TRBV5-1 and TRBJ1-6): KAGVTQTPRYLIKTRGQQVTLSCSPISGHRSVSWYQQTPGQGLQFLFEYFSETQRNKGNFPGRFSGRQFSNSRSEMNVSTLELGDSALYLCASSWTGPDSPLHFGNGTRLTVT.

J is TRBJ2-7 and V is TRBV24-1; the D gene is possibly TRBD2 (5 bases). From germline, CDR1 is KGHDR and CDR2 SFDVKD. CDR3 size: 18 residues. V was clipped by 6 bases and J by 2 bases, with 25 bases between them. Written as DNA, the CDR3 is TGTGCCACCAGTCCAAACTTTGTATCCGGGATACAAGCCTACGAGCAGTACTTC. This codes for CATSPNFVSGIQAYEQYF.

The V gene is TRBV25-1, the J gene TRBJ2-7; 7 positions agree with TRBD1. The CDR3 extends over 14 amino acids. With 2 bases clipped from V and 1 base from J, the junction kept 2 bases outside the gene matches. Germline loops: CDR1 MGHDK, CDR2 SYGVNS. The chain's CDR3 is CASSEQTGSYEQYF. CDR3 sequence (DNA): TGTGCCAGCAGTGAACAGACAGGGTCCTACGAGCAGTACTTC.

The gene calls are TRBV29-1 and TRBJ2-4; 8 bases are a match to TRBD1. There are 13 residues in the CDR3. The germline CDR1 and CDR2 sequences are SQVTM and ANQGSEA. V lost 4 bases and J lost 9; bases outside the gene matches: 8. In DNA, the CDR3 is TGCAGCGTTGCGTCAGGACAGGGAAGCATTCAGTACTTC. The encoded protein is CSVASGQGSIQYF.

This clone was counted once. In DNA form, the CDR3 reads TGTGCCAGCAGCTTAGGGGGACAGCAAGAGACCCAGTACTTC. Amino acids: CASSLGGQQETQYF. The chain has TRBV11-3 and TRBJ2-5; the match to TRBD1 covers 7 bases. The ends lost 1 base at V and 2 bases at J; junction bases unmatched: 1. Per germline, CDR1 SGHNT and CDR2 YENEEA. This CDR3 comprises 14 residues.

The chain carries TRBV4-1 and TRBJ1-6; D remains unclear. The germline V gene encodes CDR1 MGHRA and CDR2 YSYEKL. Trimming removed 0 bases at V and 6 bases at J, with 12 bases between. This CDR3 comprises 16 residues. CDR3 loop: CASSQDWARTNSPLHF. CDR3 bases: TGCGCCAGCAGCCAAGATTGGGCCAGAACTAATTCACCCCTCCACTTT.

This clone was recorded once. The chain employs TRBV5-5 and TRBJ2-1; 8 nucleotides agree with TRBD2. CDR1 is SGHKS and CDR2 is YYEKEE in the germline V gene (reference sequence). Trimming took 2 bases from V and 3 from J; bases not matched to a gene: 4. This CDR3 spans 15 amino acids. As DNA, the CDR3 is TGTGCCAGCAGCTTTCCCGGGGGGGGCTACAATGAGCAGTTCTTC. Protein: CASSFPGGGYNEQFF.

This chain joins TRBV3-1 (or the pseudogene TRBV3-2) and TRBJ2-7; weak D call: TRBD2 (6 bases). This CDR3 has 11 residues. The V gene's germline CDR1 is LGHDT and CDR2 YNNKEL (reference sequence). Trimming stripped 6 bases from V and 12 bases from J, with 15 bases between. CDR3 nucleotide sequence: TGTGCCAGCAGGCACGCGGGACTTACGTACTTC. Translated, it gives CASRHAGLTYF.

The chain carries TRBV28 and TRBJ1-2; tentative D call: TRBD1 (5 bases). From germline, CDR1 is MDHEN and CDR2 SYDVKM. The CDR3 totals 17 residues. The ends were cut back, 5 bases at V and 2 bases at J, with 21 bases in the middle. The CDR3 bases are TGTGCCAGCAGTCTTGGAATCGGACATGACCGAAACTATGGCTACACCTTC. The encoded protein is CASSLGIGHDRNYGYTF.

The CDR3 loop is CATSERGAGQPQHF. CDR3 sequence (DNA): TGTGCCACCAGTGAGAGGGGTGCGGGGCAGCCCCAGCATTTT. The chain is built from TRBV24-1 and TRBJ1-5; D may be TRBD1 (5 bases). The CDR3 is 14 residues long. The germline V and J ends were trimmed by 4 bases and 7 bases, with 13 bases remaining between them. The germline V gene has CDR1 KGHDR and CDR2 SFDVKD.

V usage is TRBV5-6 and J usage is TRBJ2-3, with 11 bases matching TRBD2. From germline, CDR1 is SGHDT and CDR2 YYEEEE. With 4 bases clipped from V and 4 bases from J, the junction kept 11 bases outside the gene matches. The CDR3 length is 17 residues. The DNA for the CDR3 is TGTGCCAGCAGCCTGAAACTTACTAGCGGGGGAGCAGATACGCAGTATTTT. Protein sequence: CASSLKLTSGGADTQYF.

J is TRBJ2-6 and V is TRBV5-3; D possibly corresponds to TRBD1 (6 bases). TRBV5-3 is identified as an open reading frame with a role that is uncertain. The CDR3 is made up of 15 amino acids. Trimming removed 2 bases from V and 0 bases from J, with 6 bases in between. Here the CDR3 reads CARSLGGSGANVLTF. DNA of the CDR3: TGTGCCAGAAGCTTAGGGGGCTCTGGGGCCAACGTCCTGACTTTC.

The genes are TRBV15 and TRBJ2-7; 9 bases are shared with TRBD2. The V gene's germline CDR1 is LNHNV and CDR2 YYDKDF (reference sequence). The CDR3 totals 13 residues. Trimming removed 3 bases from V and 5 bases from J; junction bases left unmatched: 2. CDR3 sequence: CATSSGTSHEQYF. Written as DNA, the CDR3 is TGTGCCACCAGCAGCGGGACTAGCCACGAGCAGTACTTC. The full variable domain, rest sourced from reference TRBV15 and TRBJ2-7, is DAMVIQNPRYQVTQFGKPVTLSCSQTLNHNVMYWYQQKSSQAPKLLFHYYDKDFNNEADTPDNFQSRRPNTSFCFLDIRSPGLGDTAMYLCATSSGTSHEQYFGPGTRLTVT.

A few counts support this clone. The V and J genes are TRBV4-2 and TRBJ1-2, with TRBD1 as a possible D gene (5 bases). Trimming took off 1 base at V and 5 bases at J, with 5 bases between the two ends. The length of the CDR3 is 12 residues. Germline CDR1 reads LGHNA; CDR2 reads YNFKEQ. As DNA, the CDR3 is TGTGCCAGCAGCCAAGCAGGGTATGGCTACACCTTC. Its translation is CASSQAGYGYTF.

J is TRBJ2-2 and V is TRBV10-3; 13 bases fit TRBD2. CDR3 length: 15 amino acids. Germline loops: CDR1 ENHRY, CDR2 SYGVKD. V trimming: 6 bases; J trimming: 4 bases; junction bases outside the gene matches: 2. In DNA, the CDR3 is TGTGCCATCAGCAGACTAGCGGGGGGCACCGGGGAGCTGTTTTTT. Amino acids: CAISRLAGGTGELFF.

The chain uses TRBV2 and TRBJ1-2, with 8 bases fitting TRBD1. CDR1 is SNHLY and CDR2 is FYNNEI in the germline V gene. Germline trimming cut 6 bases from V and 5 bases from J; bases unmatched to any gene: 8. The CDR3 is made up of 14 amino acids. CDR3 in DNA: TGTGCCAGCAGCGCGGACAGGGCGTGGTATGGCTACACCTTC. Its protein is CASSADRAWYGYTF.

The rearrangement links TRBV5-1 to TRBJ2-3, with TRBD2 matching over 7 bases. The germline V gene encodes CDR1 SGHRS and CDR2 YFSETQ. V gave up 5 bases and J gave up 3 bases; unmatched junction bases: 9. The CDR3 length is 15 residues. As DNA, the CDR3 is TGCGCCAGCAGGCCACTAGGACTAGAAACAGATACGCAGTATTTT. Protein product: CASRPLGLETDTQYF.

The rearrangement joins TRBV29-1 to TRBJ2-2; TRBD1 is a possible D gene (5 bases). V lost 4 bases, J lost 7 bases, and 10 bases lay in between. Germline-derived CDR1 and CDR2 are SQVTM and ANQGSEA. The CDR3 runs 12 residues. DNA for the CDR3: TGCAGCGTTGCAGGGCTCGGCGGGGAGCTGTTTTTT. It translates to CSVAGLGGELFF.

About this clone itself: The same CDR3 can be traced to other DNA sequences in this sample. This chain links TRBV2 with TRBJ1-5, with 7 bases fitting TRBD1. Germline CDR1 SNHLY, CDR2 FYNNEI. The CDR3 covers 14 residues. Trimming removed 6 bases from V and 5 bases from J; junction bases left unmatched: 7. The CDR3 is CASSADREYQPQHF. The DNA of the CDR3 is TGTGCCAGCAGCGCTGACAGGGAGTATCAGCCCCAGCATTTT. The full variable domain, rest sourced from reference TRBV2 and TRBJ1-5, is EPEVTQTPSHQVTQMGQEVILRCVPISNHLYFYWYRQILGQKVEFLVSFYNNEISEKSEIFDDQFSVERPDGSNFTLKIRSTKLEDSAMYFCASSADREYQPQHFGDGTRLSIL.

DNA of the CDR3: TGTGCCAGCAGCTTAGCAGCGGTTTCCTACGAGCAGTACTTC. Translating it yields CASSLAAVSYEQYF. V is TRBV13 and J is TRBJ2-7, with D possibly TRBD2 on 5 matching bases. CDR1 and CDR2 (germline): PRHDT, FYEKMQ (reference sequence). The CDR3 is 14 residues long. Trimming stripped 1 base from V and 1 base from J, with 8 bases between.

The V gene is TRBV11-3, the J gene TRBJ2-6; 8 positions agree with TRBD1. CDR1 and CDR2 (germline): SGHNT, YENEEA. V trimming: 5 bases; J trimming: 0 bases; junction bases outside the gene matches: 6. The CDR3 sequence is 17 residues long. In DNA form, the CDR3 reads TGTGCCAGCAGCCCGGGACAGGCCCGCTCTGGGGCCAACGTCCTGACTTTC. Amino acid sequence: CASSPGQARSGANVLTF.

V usage is TRBV15 and J usage is TRBJ1-3, with D perhaps matching TRBD1 (5 bases). This CDR3 has 17 amino acids. CDR1 and CDR2 (germline): LNHNV, YYDKDF (reference sequence). Between the trimmed V and J ends, which lost 0 bases and 0 bases, there was a span of 12 bases. CDR3 DNA: TGTGCCACCAGCAGAGATCTTTTGGGGGGCTCTGGAAACACCATATATTTT. Its translation is CATSRDLLGGSGNTIYF.

The chain carries TRBV19 and TRBJ1-5; TRBD1 matches 11 bases. Germline-derived CDR1 and CDR2 are LNHDA and SQIVND (reference sequence). V lost 4 bases and J lost 5; bases outside the gene matches: 4. This CDR3 has 15 residues. This chain's CDR3 is CASSTTGQGDQPQHF. CDR3 coding DNA: TGTGCCAGTAGTACCACGGGACAGGGGGATCAGCCCCAGCATTTT.

CDR3 amino acids: CASSQGVSWDTNEAFF. CDR3 DNA sequence: TGTGCCAGCAGCCAAGGGGTTTCGTGGGACACAAATGAAGCTTTCTTT. The rearrangement joins TRBV3-1 (or the pseudogene TRBV3-2) to TRBJ1-1; TRBD1 is a possible D gene (6 bases). CDR3 length: 16 residues. Trimming stripped 1 base from V and 7 bases from J, with 19 bases between. Germline V lookup: CDR1 LGHDT, CDR2 YNNKEL (reference sequence).

The chain employs TRBV6-6 and TRBJ1-5, with no clear D. This CDR3 region has 12 residues. CDR1 and CDR2 (germline): MNHNY, SVGAGI (reference sequence). The V end was cut by 8 bases, the J end by 1 base, with 6 bases between. In DNA, the CDR3 is TGTGCCAGCTGCGGGAGCAATCAGCCCCAGCATTTT. Translation gives CASCGSNQPQHF.

The CDR3 protein is CASSQEAGQIPTDTQYF. Here the CDR3 DNA reads TGCGCCAGCAGCCAAGAGGCGGGTCAGATACCCACAGATACGCAGTATTTT. J is TRBJ2-3 and V is TRBV4-1; possible D gene TRBD2, 5 bases. With 0 bases removed from V and 2 bases from J, the gap between germline ends came to 15 bases. The V gene's germline CDR1 is MGHRA and CDR2 YSYEKL. The length of the CDR3 is 17 residues.

The V gene is TRBV19, the J gene TRBJ2-6, with 10 bases matching TRBD1. CDR1 LNHDA and CDR2 SQIVND come from the germline V gene (reference sequence). The CDR3 totals 18 residues. V shed 5 bases and J 0 bases; nucleotides not matched to a gene: 7. This CDR3 reads CASSGDRGNPSGANVLTF. The DNA for the CDR3 is TGTGCCAGTAGTGGGGACAGGGGAAATCCCTCTGGGGCCAACGTCCTGACTTTC.

The chain joins TRBV7-2 to TRBJ2-5, with 9 bases aligning to TRBD2. Trimming at V came to 4 bases and at J to 7 bases, leaving 13 bases not matched to a gene. The CDR3 is 16 amino acids. Germline assignment: CDR1 SGHTA and CDR2 FQGNSA. CDR3: CASSSARGGAGGTQYF. Written as DNA, the CDR3 is TGTGCCAGCAGCTCCGCGCGCGGGGGGGCTGGTGGGACCCAGTACTTC.

This clone was detected only a few times. The chain carries TRBV24-1 and TRBJ2-2; D possibly corresponds to TRBD1 (6 bases). Looked up from germline, CDR1 is KGHDR and CDR2 is SFDVKD. Trimming removed 6 bases at V and 1 base at J, with 8 bases between. CDR3 length: 14 residues. This CDR3 is CATSRGQNTGELFF. The CDR3 coding sequence is TGTGCCACCAGTCGGGGACAGAACACCGGGGAGCTGTTTTTT.

The chain recombines TRBV24-1 with TRBJ2-5, with 9 bases that match TRBD1. V shed 4 bases and J 5 bases; nucleotides not matched to a gene: 7. Per germline, CDR1 KGHDR and CDR2 SFDVKD. The CDR3 is 15 amino acids. The CDR3 is CATSDPGQGRETQYF. The CDR3 DNA reads TGTGCCACCAGTGACCCCGGACAGGGGAGGGAGACCCAGTACTTC.